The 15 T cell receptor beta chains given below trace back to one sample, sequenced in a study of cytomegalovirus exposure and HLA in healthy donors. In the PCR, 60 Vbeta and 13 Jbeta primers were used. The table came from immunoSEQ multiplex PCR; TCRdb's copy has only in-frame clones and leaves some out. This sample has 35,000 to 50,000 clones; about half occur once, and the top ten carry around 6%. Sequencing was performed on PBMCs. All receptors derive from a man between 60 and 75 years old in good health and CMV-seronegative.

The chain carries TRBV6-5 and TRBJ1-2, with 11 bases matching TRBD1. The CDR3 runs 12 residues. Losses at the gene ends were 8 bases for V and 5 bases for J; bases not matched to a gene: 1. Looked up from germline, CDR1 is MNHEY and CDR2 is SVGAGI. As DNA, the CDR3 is TGTGCCAGCGGACAGGGGGCTTATGGCTACACCTTC. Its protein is CASGQGAYGYTF.

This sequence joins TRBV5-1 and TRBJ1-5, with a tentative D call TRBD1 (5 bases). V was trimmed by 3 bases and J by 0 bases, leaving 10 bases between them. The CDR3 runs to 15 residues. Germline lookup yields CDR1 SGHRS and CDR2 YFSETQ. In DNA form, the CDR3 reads TGCGCCAGCAGCTCGGGACTGGATAGCAATCAGCCCCAGCATTTT. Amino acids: CASSSGLDSNQPQHF.

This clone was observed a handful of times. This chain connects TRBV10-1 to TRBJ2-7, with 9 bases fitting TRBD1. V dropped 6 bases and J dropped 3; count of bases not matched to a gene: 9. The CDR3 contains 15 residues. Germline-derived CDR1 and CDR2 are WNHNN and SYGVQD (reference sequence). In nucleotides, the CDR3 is TGCGCCAGCAGCCAACCGGGACAGGGTCTCTACGAGCAGTACTTC. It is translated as CASSQPGQGLYEQYF.

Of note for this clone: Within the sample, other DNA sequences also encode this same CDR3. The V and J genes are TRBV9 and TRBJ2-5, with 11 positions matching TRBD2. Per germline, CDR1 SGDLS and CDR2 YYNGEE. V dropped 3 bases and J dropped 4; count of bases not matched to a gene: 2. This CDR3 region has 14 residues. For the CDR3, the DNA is TGTGCCAGCAGCGCCGGACTAGCGGGAGAGACCCAGTACTTC. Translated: CASSAGLAGETQYF.

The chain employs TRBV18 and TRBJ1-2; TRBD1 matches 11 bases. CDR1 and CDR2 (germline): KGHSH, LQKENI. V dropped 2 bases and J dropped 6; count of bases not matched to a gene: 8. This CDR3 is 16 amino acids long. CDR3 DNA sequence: TGTGCCAGCTCACCAGCGCCGGGACAGGGGGTAGATGGCTACACCTTC. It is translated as CASSPAPGQGVDGYTF.

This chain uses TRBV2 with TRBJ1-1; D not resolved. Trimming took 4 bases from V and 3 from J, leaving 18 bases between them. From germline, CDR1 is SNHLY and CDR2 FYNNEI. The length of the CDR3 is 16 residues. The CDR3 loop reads CASSGGSGTLDTEAFF. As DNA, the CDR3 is TGTGCCAGCAGTGGAGGTTCGGGTACACTCGACACTGAAGCTTTCTTT.

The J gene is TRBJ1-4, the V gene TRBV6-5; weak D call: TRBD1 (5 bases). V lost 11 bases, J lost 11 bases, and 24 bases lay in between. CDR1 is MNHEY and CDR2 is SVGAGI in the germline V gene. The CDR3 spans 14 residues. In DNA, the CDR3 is TGTGCCGTCAGGAGGGGAGGGGAGGGAGGGAAACTGTTTTTT. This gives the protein CAVRRGGEGGKLFF.

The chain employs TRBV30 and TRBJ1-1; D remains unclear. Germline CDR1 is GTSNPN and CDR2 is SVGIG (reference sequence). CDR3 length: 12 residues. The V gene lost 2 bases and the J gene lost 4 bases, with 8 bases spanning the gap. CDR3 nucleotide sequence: TGTGCCTGGAGTCCGGAGGGCACTGAAGCTTTCTTT. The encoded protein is CAWSPEGTEAFF.

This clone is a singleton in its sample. CDR3: CASSSTSGGHNEQFF. The CDR3 DNA follows: TGTGCCAGCAGTTCTACTAGCGGGGGGCACAATGAGCAGTTCTTC. The chain joins TRBV6-5 to TRBJ2-1; 12 bases align to TRBD2. The CDR3 sequence is 15 residues long. CDR1 and CDR2 (germline): MNHEY, SVGAGI. V gave up 4 bases and J gave up 5 bases; unmatched junction bases: 3.

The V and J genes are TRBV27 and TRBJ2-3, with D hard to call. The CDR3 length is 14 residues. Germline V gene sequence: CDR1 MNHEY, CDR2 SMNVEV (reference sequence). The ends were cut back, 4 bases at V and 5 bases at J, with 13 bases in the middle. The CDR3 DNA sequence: TGTGCCAGCAGTTACCGGGTCTTAAGAGATACGCAGTATTTT. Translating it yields CASSYRVLRDTQYF.

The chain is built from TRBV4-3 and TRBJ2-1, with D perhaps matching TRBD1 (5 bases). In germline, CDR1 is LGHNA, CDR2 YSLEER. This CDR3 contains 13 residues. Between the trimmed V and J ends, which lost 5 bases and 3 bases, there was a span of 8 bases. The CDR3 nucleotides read TGCGCCAGCAGCGTGGACAACTACAATGAGCAGTTCTTC. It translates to CASSVDNYNEQFF.

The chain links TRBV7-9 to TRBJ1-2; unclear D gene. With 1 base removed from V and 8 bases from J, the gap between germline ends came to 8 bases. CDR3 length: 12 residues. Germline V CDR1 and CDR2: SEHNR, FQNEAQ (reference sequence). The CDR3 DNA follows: TGTGCCAGCAGCTTAGAATCCCGGGGCTACACCTTC. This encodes CASSLESRGYTF.

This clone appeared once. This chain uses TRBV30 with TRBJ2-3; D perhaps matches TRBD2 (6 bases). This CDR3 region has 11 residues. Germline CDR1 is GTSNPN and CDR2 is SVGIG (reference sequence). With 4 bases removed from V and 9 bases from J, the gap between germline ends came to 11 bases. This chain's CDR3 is CAWTWGRTQYF. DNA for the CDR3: TGTGCCTGGACCTGGGGGAGGACGCAGTATTTT.

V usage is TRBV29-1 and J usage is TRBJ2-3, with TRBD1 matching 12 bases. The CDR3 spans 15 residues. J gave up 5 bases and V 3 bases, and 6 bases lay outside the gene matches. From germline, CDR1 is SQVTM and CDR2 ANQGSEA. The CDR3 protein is CSVDTGQGAGDTQYF. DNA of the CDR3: TGCAGCGTTGATACGGGACAGGGGGCCGGAGATACGCAGTATTTT.

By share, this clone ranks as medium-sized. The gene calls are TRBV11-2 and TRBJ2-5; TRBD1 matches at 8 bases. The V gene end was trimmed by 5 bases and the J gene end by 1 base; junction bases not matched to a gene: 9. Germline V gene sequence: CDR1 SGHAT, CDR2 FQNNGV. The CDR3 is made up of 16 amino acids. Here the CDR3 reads CASSDKDREAQETQYF. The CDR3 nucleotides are TGTGCCAGCAGCGATAAGGACAGGGAAGCCCAAGAGACCCAGTACTTC.